The entry below describes one T cell receptor (beta chain). Its antigen is not known. The CDR3 totals 11 residues. Germline V gene data show CDR1 as SGHRS and CDR2 as YFSETQ. V lost 2 bases, J lost 5 bases, and 4 bases lay in between. Some clones are missing from TCRdb's copy, which holds only in-frame ones; the method was immunoSEQ multiplex PCR. The sample has about 98,000 clones, approximately 88% seen once. This specimen comes from a study of OX40 agonist ivuxolimab in advanced cancers. Findings and limits, study-wide: What antigens the expanded peripheral T cells recognized was never established.

The gene calls are TRBV5-1 and TRBJ2-5; D remains ambiguous. This clonotype was sampled from an adult with an advanced solid tumor such as melanoma, head and neck, liver or kidney cancer. The sequencing used CD4+ or CD8+ T cells sorted from blood, collected in a trial of the OX40 agonist ivuxolimab. The CDR3, as DNA: TGCGCCAGCAGCTTTGGGGAGACCCAGTACTTC. Translating it yields CASSFGETQYF.